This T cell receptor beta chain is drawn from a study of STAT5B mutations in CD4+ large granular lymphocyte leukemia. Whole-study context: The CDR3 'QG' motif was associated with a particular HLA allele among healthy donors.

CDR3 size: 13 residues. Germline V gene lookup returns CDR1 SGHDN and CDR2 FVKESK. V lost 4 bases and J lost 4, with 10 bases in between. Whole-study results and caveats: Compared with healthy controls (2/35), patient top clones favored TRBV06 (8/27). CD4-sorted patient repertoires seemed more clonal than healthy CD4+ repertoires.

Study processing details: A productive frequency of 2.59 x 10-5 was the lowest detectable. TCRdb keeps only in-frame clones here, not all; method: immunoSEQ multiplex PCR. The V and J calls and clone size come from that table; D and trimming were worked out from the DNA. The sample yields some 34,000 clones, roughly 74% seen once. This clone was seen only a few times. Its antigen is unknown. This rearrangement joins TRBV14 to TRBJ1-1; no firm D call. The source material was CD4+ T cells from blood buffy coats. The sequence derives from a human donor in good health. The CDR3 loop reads CASSLGRPTEAFF. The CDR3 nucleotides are TGTGCCAGCAGCCTCGGACGGCCCACTGAAGCTTTCTTT.